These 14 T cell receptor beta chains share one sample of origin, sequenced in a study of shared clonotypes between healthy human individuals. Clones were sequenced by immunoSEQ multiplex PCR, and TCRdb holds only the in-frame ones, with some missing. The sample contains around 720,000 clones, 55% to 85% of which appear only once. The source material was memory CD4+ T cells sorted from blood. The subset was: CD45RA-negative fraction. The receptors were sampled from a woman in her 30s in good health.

The CDR3 spells CASSLVASGRLSYEQYF. In DNA form, the CDR3 reads TGTGCCAGCAGCTTAGTGGCTAGCGGGAGGTTATCCTACGAGCAGTACTTC. The rearrangement links TRBV7-2 to TRBJ2-7; TRBD2 aligns across 11 bases. V trimming: 1 base; J trimming: 1 base; junction bases outside the gene matches: 6. Germline assignment: CDR1 SGHTA and CDR2 FQGNSA. This CDR3 spans 17 amino acids.

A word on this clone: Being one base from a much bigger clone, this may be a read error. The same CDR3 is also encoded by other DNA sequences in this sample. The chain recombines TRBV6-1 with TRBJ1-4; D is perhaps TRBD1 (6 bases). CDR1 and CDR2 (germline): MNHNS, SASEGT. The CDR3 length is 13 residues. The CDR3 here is CASSGGRVEKLFF. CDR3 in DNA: TGCGCCAGCAGTGGGGGCAGGGTTGAAAAACTGTTTTTT.

This CDR3 is CASSPGLDTQYF. The CDR3 region has the DNA TGTGCCAGCAGCCCGGGATTGGATACGCAGTATTTT. The V and J genes are TRBV11-1 and TRBJ2-3; maybe TRBD2 (5 bases). Germline V gives CDR1 SGHAT, CDR2 FQDESV (reference sequence). Trimming pared 5 bases from V and 6 bases from J, leaving 9 bases between. This CDR3 region has 12 residues.

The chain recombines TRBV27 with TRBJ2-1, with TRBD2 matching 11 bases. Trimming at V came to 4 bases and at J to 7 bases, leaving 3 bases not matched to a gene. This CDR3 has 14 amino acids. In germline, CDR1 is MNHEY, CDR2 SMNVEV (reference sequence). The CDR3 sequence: CASSSGLAENEQFF. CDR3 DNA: TGTGCCAGCAGTTCGGGACTAGCGGAAAATGAGCAGTTCTTC.

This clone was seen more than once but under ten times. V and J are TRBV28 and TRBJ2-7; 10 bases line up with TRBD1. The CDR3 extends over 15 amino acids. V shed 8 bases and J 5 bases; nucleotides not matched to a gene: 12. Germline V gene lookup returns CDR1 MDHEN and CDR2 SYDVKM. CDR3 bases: TGTGCCAGCGGGTCGACCGGGACAGGGGACAACGAGCAGTACTTC. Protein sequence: CASGSTGTGDNEQYF.

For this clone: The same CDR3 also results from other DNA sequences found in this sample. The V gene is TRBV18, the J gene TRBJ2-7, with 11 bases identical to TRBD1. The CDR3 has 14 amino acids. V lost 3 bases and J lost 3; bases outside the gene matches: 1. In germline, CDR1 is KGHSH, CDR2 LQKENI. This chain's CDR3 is CASSPGTGGYEQYF. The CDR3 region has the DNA TGTGCCAGCTCACCCGGGACAGGGGGCTACGAGCAGTACTTC.

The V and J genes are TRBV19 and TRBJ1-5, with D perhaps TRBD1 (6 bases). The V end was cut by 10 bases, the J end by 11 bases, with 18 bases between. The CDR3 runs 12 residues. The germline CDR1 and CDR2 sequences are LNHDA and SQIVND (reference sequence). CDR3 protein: CATTGIGTAQHF. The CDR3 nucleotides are TGTGCCACCACAGGGATAGGTACGGCCCAGCATTTT.

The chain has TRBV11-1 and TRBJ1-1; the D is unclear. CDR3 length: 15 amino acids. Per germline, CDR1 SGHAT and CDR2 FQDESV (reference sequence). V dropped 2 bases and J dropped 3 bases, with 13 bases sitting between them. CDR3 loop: CASSLLSGSYTEAFF. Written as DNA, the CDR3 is TGTGCCAGCAGCTTACTTTCGGGATCCTACACTGAAGCTTTCTTT.

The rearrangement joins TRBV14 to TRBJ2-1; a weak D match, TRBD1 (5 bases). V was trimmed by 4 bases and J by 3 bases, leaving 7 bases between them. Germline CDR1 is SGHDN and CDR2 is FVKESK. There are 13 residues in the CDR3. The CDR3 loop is CASSPDNYNEQFF. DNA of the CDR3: TGTGCCAGCAGCCCGGACAACTACAATGAGCAGTTCTTC.

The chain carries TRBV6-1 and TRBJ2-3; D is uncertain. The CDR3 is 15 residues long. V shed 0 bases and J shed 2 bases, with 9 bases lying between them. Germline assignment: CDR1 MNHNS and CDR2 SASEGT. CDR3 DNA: TGTGCCAGCAGTGAAGCGCGAGATTACACAGATACGCAGTATTTT. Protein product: CASSEARDYTDTQYF.

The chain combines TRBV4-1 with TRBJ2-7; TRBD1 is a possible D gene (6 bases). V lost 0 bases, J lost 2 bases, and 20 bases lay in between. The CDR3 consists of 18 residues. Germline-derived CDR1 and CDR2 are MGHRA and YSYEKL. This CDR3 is CASSQDLPADRLTYEQYF. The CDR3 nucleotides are TGCGCCAGCAGCCAAGATCTCCCGGCGGACAGATTAACCTACGAGCAGTACTTC.

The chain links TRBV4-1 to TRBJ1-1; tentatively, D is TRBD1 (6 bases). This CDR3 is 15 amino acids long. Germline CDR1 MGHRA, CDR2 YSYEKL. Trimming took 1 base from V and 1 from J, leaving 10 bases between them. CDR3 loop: CASSQAGQKNTEAFF. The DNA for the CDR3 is TGCGCCAGCAGCCAAGCCGGACAGAAGAACACTGAAGCTTTCTTT.

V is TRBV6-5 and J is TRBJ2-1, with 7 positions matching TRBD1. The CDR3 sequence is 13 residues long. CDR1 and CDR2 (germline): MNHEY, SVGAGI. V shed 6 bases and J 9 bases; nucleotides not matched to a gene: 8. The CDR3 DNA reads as TGTGCCAGCAGACCTACAGGGGTGGGTGAGCAGTTCTTC. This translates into CASRPTGVGEQFF.

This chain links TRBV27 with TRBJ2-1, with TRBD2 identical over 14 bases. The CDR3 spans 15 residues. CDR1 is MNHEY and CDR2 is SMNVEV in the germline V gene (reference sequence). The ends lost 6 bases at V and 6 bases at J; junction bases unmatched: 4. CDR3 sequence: CASSSGLAGVNEQFF. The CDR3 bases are TGTGCCAGCAGCTCGGGACTAGCGGGAGTCAATGAGCAGTTCTTC.